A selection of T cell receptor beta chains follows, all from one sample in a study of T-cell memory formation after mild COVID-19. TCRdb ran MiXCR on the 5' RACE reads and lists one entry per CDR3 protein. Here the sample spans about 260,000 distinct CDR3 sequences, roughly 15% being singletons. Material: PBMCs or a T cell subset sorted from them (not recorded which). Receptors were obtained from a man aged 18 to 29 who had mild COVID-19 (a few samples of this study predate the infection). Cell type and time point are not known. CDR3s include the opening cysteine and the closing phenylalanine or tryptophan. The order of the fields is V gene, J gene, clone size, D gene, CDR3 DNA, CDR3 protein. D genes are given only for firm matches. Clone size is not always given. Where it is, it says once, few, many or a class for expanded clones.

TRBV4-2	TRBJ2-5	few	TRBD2	TGTGCCAGCAGCCTCGAGCGGGGGGTGTGGGAGACCCAGTACTTC	CASSLERGVWETQYF
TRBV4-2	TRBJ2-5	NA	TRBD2	TGTGCCAGCAGCCAGTTCAGCTCAGGACTAGCGGGGGGGCGGCAAGAGACCCAGTACTTC	CASSQFSSGLAGGRQETQYF
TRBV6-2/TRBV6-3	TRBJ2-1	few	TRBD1	TGTGCCAGCAGTTATCGGGACAGGTCCTACAATGAGCAGTTCTTC	CASSYRDRSYNEQFF
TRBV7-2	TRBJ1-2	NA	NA	TGTGCCAGCAGCACCTTAGGCTATGGCTACACCTTC	CASSTLGYGYTF
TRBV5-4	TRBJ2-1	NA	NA	TGTGCCAGCAGCTTACGGGGGGCGGAAAATGAGCAGTTCTTC	CASSLRGAENEQFF
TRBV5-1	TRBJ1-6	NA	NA	TGCGCCAGCCGGGGCGGCAATTCACCCCTCCACTTT	CASRGGNSPLHF
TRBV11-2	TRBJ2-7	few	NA	TGTGCCAGCAGCTTCGGCCGCAGGAGCTCCTACGAGCAGTACTTC	CASSFGRRSSYEQYF
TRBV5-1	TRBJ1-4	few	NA	TGCGCCAGCAGCCGGGACACTGCAACTAATGAAAAACTGTTTTTT	CASSRDTATNEKLFF
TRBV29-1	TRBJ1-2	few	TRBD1	TGCAGCCCCGAGGGGAGGGGGCCGTATGGCTACACCTTC	CSPEGRGPYGYTF
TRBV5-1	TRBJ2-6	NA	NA	TGCGCCAGCAGCGCTGTTGTGTTGGGGGCCAACGTCCTGACTTTC	CASSAVVLGANVLTF
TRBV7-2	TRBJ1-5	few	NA	TGTGCCAGCAGCTTCGGGGTCCAGCCCCAGCATTTT	CASSFGVQPQHF
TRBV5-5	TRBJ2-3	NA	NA	TGTGCCAGCAGCCCTGGGGCAGTCACAGATACGCAGTATTTT	CASSPGAVTDTQYF
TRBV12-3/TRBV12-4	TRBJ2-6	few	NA	TGTGCCAGCAGTGACCGGACAGCCTCTGGGGCCAACGTCCTGACTTTC	CASSDRTASGANVLTF
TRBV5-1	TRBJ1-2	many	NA	TGCGCCAGCCGGATTGATGGGGGCTACACCTTC	CASRIDGGYTF
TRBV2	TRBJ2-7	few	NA	TGTGCCAGCAAGTATTCGGGCCTCTACGAGCAGTACTTC	CASKYSGLYEQYF
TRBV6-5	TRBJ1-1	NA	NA	TGTGCCAGCAGTTACGGAGGAAGGACTGAAGCTTTCTTT	CASSYGGRTEAFF
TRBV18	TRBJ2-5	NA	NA	TGTGCCAGCTCACCAATGGGTTACCAAGAGACCCAGTACTTC	CASSPMGYQETQYF
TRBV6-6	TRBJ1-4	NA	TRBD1	TGTGCCAGCAGGGACAGGGGTAATGAAAAACTGTTTTTT	CASRDRGNEKLFF
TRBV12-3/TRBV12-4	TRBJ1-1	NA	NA	TGTGCCACCTGTCCCCCAGGGTACACTGAAGCTTTCTTT	CATCPPGYTEAFF
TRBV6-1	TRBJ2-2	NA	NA	TGTGCCAGCAACATTGGTATTGCGAACACCGGGGAGCTGTTTTTT	CASNIGIANTGELFF
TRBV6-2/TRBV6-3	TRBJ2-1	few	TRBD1	TGTGCCAGCAGTACTACAGGGGCCGGGTACAATGAGCAGTTCTTC	CASSTTGAGYNEQFF
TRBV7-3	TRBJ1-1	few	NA	TGTGCCAGCAGCGAAGGGATTGGGGTGAACACTGAAGCTTTCTTT	CASSEGIGVNTEAFF
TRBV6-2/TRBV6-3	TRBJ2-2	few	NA	TGTGCCAGTAGGGGTTATCGAAACACCGGGGAGCTGTTTTTT	CASRGYRNTGELFF
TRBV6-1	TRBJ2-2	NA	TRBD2	TGTGCCAGCAGTGAAGCTACACCTCTAGCGGGGGGCAAGGCCGGGGAGCTGTTTTTT	CASSEATPLAGGKAGELFF
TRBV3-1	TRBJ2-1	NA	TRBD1	TGTGCCAGCAGCCCAAACAGGGGCAATGAGCAGTTCTTC	CASSPNRGNEQFF
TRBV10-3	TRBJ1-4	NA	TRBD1	TGTGCCATCAGTGCGACAGGGGATTCTGAAAAACTGTTTTTT	CAISATGDSEKLFF
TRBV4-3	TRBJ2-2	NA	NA	TGCGCCAGCAGCCAAGGATTGGGGGGCGCGAACACCGGGGAGCTGTTTTTT	CASSQGLGGANTGELFF
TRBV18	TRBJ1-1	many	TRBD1	TGTGCCAGCTCCCAGGGGGCCAGCACTGAAGCTTTCTTT	CASSQGASTEAFF